Below, 24 T cell receptor beta chains from the same sample are listed, as sequenced in a study of T cells after yellow fever vaccination. TCRdb reanalysed the 5' RACE reads using MiXCR and keeps one entry per CDR3 protein. Found here are 200,000 to 300,000 distinct CDR3 sequences, approximately 3.5% of them singletons; the top ten hold about 20%. The specimen comprised PBMCs, sampled 15 days after the yellow fever booster vaccination. These receptors were collected from a man aged 18 to 29 who received the YFV17D yellow fever vaccine.

At least ten counts were recorded for this clonotype. The chain links TRBV2 to TRBJ2-5; either TRBD1 or TRBD2 may supply D (6 bases each). From germline, CDR1 is SNHLY and CDR2 FYNNEI. V was pared by 8 bases and J by 5 bases, with 15 bases between. The CDR3 contains 13 residues. CDR3 nucleotides: TGTGCCAGCGAGAGGGGGGCCCAGGAGACCCAGTACTTC. It yields the protein CASERGAQETQYF. The full variable domain, with the rest looked up from reference TRBV2 and TRBJ2-5, is EPEVTQTPSHQVTQMGQEVILRCVPISNHLYFYWYRQILGQKVEFLVSFYNNEISEKSEIFDDQFSVERPDGSNFTLKIRSTKLEDSAMYFCASERGAQETQYFGPGTRLLVL.

This clonotype was picked up many times. The V and J genes are TRBV2 and TRBJ2-5, with a possible D match to TRBD2 (5 bases). V lost 2 bases and J 5 bases, leaving 12 bases between the germline ends. The CDR3 is 14 residues long. CDR1 SNHLY and CDR2 FYNNEI come from the germline V gene. CDR3 amino acids: CASSELSGGETQYF. In nucleotides, the CDR3 is TGTGCCAGCAGTGAACTTAGTGGAGGCGAGACCCAGTACTTC.

This clonotype was detected many times. This rearrangement joins TRBV4-3 to TRBJ1-1, with TRBD1 as a possible D gene (5 bases). CDR1 and CDR2 (germline): LGHNA, YSLEER. This CDR3 is 15 amino acids long. Trimming removed 4 bases from V and 6 bases from J, with 18 bases in between. This chain's CDR3 is CASSPRDGGGAEAFF. In DNA, the CDR3 is TGCGCCAGCAGCCCGCGGGACGGCGGGGGGGCTGAAGCTTTCTTT.

In its sample, this clonotype was seen a few times. This sequence joins TRBV6-5 and TRBJ2-3; 7 bases align to TRBD1. Germline V gene sequence: CDR1 MNHEY, CDR2 SVGAGI. The CDR3 has 17 residues. The V and J ends lost 8 bases and 4 bases, in that order; junction bases with no gene match: 18. The CDR3 coding sequence is TGTGCCAGCTCGCTTTCCGGGACAGCTAATTACGCAGATACGCAGTATTTT. Protein sequence: CASSLSGTANYADTQYF.

This clonotype was picked up many times. V gene TRBV30 combines with J gene TRBJ2-5; a possible D gene is TRBD1 (5 bases). The V and J ends lost 2 bases and 4 bases respectively, with 11 bases between them. Germline V lookup: CDR1 GTSNPN, CDR2 SVGIG (reference sequence). The CDR3 runs 13 residues. The CDR3 reads CAWSRGTPETQYF. The CDR3 bases are TGTGCCTGGAGTAGGGGAACTCCAGAGACCCAGTACTTC.

Many counts were recorded for this clonotype. The DNA for the CDR3 is TGTGCCATCAGTGAGTCCCGCGGGGACTACGAGCAGTACGTC. Translating it yields CAISESRGDYEQYV. The J gene is TRBJ2-7, the V gene TRBV10-3; a weak D match, TRBD2 (6 bases). Deletions cut 0 bases from V and 3 bases from J, with 9 bases between. Germline V gives CDR1 ENHRY, CDR2 SYGVKD. This CDR3 contains 14 residues.

This clonotype was observed many times. The chain is built from TRBV10-1 and TRBJ2-3; unclear D gene. CDR1 WNHNN and CDR2 SYGVQD come from the germline V gene (reference sequence). The V gene lost 4 bases and the J gene lost 0 bases, with 11 bases spanning the gap. CDR3 length: 15 amino acids. The CDR3 DNA is TGCGCCAGCAGTGCCCGTGGACCTAGCACAGATACGCAGTATTTT. Translated: CASSARGPSTDTQYF.

This clonotype was counted ten times or more. The chain couples TRBV24-1 to TRBJ2-3; 12 bases line up with TRBD2. From germline, CDR1 is KGHDR and CDR2 SFDVKD. The CDR3 has 17 amino acids. V lost 3 bases and J lost 4; bases outside the gene matches: 7. The CDR3 spells CATSDPLGLAGADTQYF. The CDR3 bases are TGTGCCACCAGTGATCCGTTGGGACTAGCGGGCGCAGATACGCAGTATTTT.

V usage is TRBV12-3 or TRBV12-4 and J usage is TRBJ1-5, with a weak D call TRBD1 (6 bases). The CDR3 spans 15 residues. V shed 2 bases and J shed 5 bases, with 13 bases lying between them. The CDR3, as DNA: TGTGCCAGCAGTTTACAGTCGGGGGCGGATCAGCCCCAGCATTTT. It encodes CASSLQSGADQPQHF.

This clonotype was seen many times. The rearrangement links TRBV4-1 to TRBJ1-2; D is perhaps TRBD1 (5 bases). Trimming removed 3 bases at V and 2 bases at J, with 13 bases between. The CDR3 is 15 residues long. In germline, CDR1 is MGHRA, CDR2 YSYEKL. CDR3 residues: CASSQTTETNYGYTF. The CDR3, as DNA: TGCGCCAGCAGCCAGACGACAGAGACCAACTATGGCTACACCTTC.

This clonotype was found many times. V is TRBV12-3 or TRBV12-4 and J is TRBJ1-1; perhaps TRBD1 as D (5 bases). The CDR3 spans 17 residues. Deletions cut 3 bases from V and 1 base from J, with 18 bases between. In nucleotides, the CDR3 is TGTGCCAGCAGTTTCCGGGTTCCGTGGGGGGAGAACACTGAAGCTTTCTTT. It encodes CASSFRVPWGENTEAFF.

The table lists this clonotype with many counts. The rearrangement links TRBV5-5 to TRBJ2-4, with 7 bases identical to TRBD1. V lost 2 bases, J lost 0 bases, and 5 bases stayed unmatched. Germline CDR1 and CDR2: SGHKS and YYEKEE (reference sequence). This CDR3 spans 16 amino acids. The CDR3 region is CASSFRTGLAKNIQYF. The CDR3 region has the DNA TGTGCCAGCAGCTTCAGGACAGGACTAGCCAAAAACATTCAGTACTTC.

This clonotype was seen at least ten times. The chain uses TRBV7-2 and TRBJ1-2; D not resolved. The CDR3 contains 14 residues. V was shortened by 2 bases and J by 3 bases, with 10 bases between the two germline ends. The germline V gene has CDR1 SGHTA and CDR2 FQGNSA. CDR3 nucleotide sequence: TGTGCCAGCAGCTTATTCGGGCTCCACTATGGCTACACCTTC. The encoded protein is CASSLFGLHYGYTF.

This clonotype was detected many times. CDR3 sequence: CASSFASNTEAFF. CDR3 nucleotides: TGTGCCAGCAGCTTTGCCAGTAACACTGAAGCTTTCTTT. The J gene is TRBJ1-1, the V gene TRBV7-6; no definite D call. CDR1 is SGHVS, CDR2 FNYEAQ, per germline. This CDR3 is 13 amino acids long. V gave up 3 bases and J gave up 2 bases, with 7 bases separating them. Full variable domain (outside the CDR3, taken from reference TRBV7-6 and TRBJ1-1): GAGVSQSPRYKVTKRGQDVALRCDPISGHVSLYWYRQALGQGPEFLTYFNYEAQQDKSGLPNDRFSAERPEGSISTLTIQRTEQRDSAMYRCASSFASNTEAFFGQGTRLTVV.

This clonotype has a count of ten or more. The V gene is TRBV7-2, the J gene TRBJ1-1, with 7 bases identical to TRBD1. Germline V lookup: CDR1 SGHTA, CDR2 FQGNSA. This CDR3 is built from 14 residues. V was clipped by 7 bases and J by 3 bases; unmatched bases: 8. The CDR3, as DNA: TGTGCCAGCACCGAATACAGGGGAGACACTGAAGCTTTCTTT. Translation gives CASTEYRGDTEAFF. Using reference TRBV7-2 and TRBJ1-1 for the parts outside the CDR3, the full variable domain is GAGVSQSPSNKVTEKGKDVELRCDPISGHTALYWYRQSLGQGLEFLIYFQGNSAPDKSGLPSDRFSAERTGGSVSTLTIQRTQQEDSAVYLCASTEYRGDTEAFFGQGTRLTVV.

Many counts were recorded for this clonotype. The CDR3 loop reads CASRRATGVRNGYTF. As DNA, the CDR3 is TGTGCCAGCAGACGCGCGACAGGGGTACGGAATGGCTACACCTTC. The V gene is TRBV12-3 or TRBV12-4, the J gene TRBJ1-2; 8 nucleotides line up with TRBD1. V was clipped by 6 bases and J by 6 bases; unmatched bases: 12. CDR3 length equals 15 residues.

This clonotype was observed at least ten times. The chain couples TRBV20-1 to TRBJ2-5, with D possibly TRBD1 on 5 matching bases. This CDR3 has 16 residues. Germline V lookup: CDR1 DFQATT, CDR2 SNEGSKA (reference sequence). V lost 2 bases, J lost 4 bases, and 20 bases lay in between. The CDR3 nucleotides read TGCAGTGCTAGATCACCGGACGGGCTGGACACAGAGACCCAGTACTTC. It yields the protein CSARSPDGLDTETQYF.

CDR3 region: CASSPTPTGSGNNQPQHF. DNA of the CDR3: TGCGCCAGCAGCCCCACCCCAACAGGGTCGGGGAACAATCAGCCCCAGCATTTT. The V call is TRBV5-1, the J call TRBJ1-5; D may be TRBD1 (6 bases). CDR3 size: 18 residues. Germline values: CDR1 SGHRS, CDR2 YFSETQ. The germline V and J ends were trimmed by 4 bases and 3 bases, with 23 bases remaining between them.

This clonotype occurred many times. This chain joins TRBV7-2 and TRBJ2-5; D is tentatively TRBD1 or TRBD2 (5 bases each). Germline lookup yields CDR1 SGHTA and CDR2 FQGNSA. V was clipped by 3 bases and J by 2 bases, with 16 bases between them. The CDR3 loop spans 16 amino acids. This chain's CDR3 is CASSFGGIGTQETQYF. CDR3 coding DNA: TGTGCCAGCAGCTTTGGGGGTATAGGTACTCAAGAGACCCAGTACTTC.

This clonotype occurred a few times. The V and J genes are TRBV12-3 or TRBV12-4 and TRBJ2-7; perhaps D is TRBD1 or TRBD2 (5 bases each). The V and J ends lost 3 bases and 5 bases respectively, with 11 bases between them. The CDR3 has 13 residues. CDR3 in DNA: TGTGCCAGCAGTTTCTGGGACGTTGACGAGCAGTACTTC. Protein sequence: CASSFWDVDEQYF.

Many counts were recorded for this clonotype. This chain joins TRBV9 and TRBJ1-5; D is unclear. Germline V gene sequence: CDR1 SGDLS, CDR2 YYNGEE. Trimming removed 0 bases from V and 5 bases from J, with 12 bases in between. CDR3 length equals 15 residues. The CDR3 DNA sequence: TGTGCCAGCAGCGTAGATGGGTACGGAGATCAGCCCCAGCATTTT. Its protein is CASSVDGYGDQPQHF.

This clonotype was seen at least ten times. This rearrangement joins TRBV7-9 to TRBJ2-5; 7 bases align to TRBD1. The CDR3 spans 11 residues. Losses at the gene ends were 11 bases for V and 4 bases for J; bases not matched to a gene: 4. CDR1 is SEHNR, CDR2 FQNEAQ, per germline (reference sequence). This CDR3 is CAGGQIETQYF. The CDR3 nucleotides read TGTGCCGGGGGACAGATAGAGACCCAGTACTTC.

In its sample, this clonotype was seen many times. The chain employs TRBV7-8 and TRBJ2-5; TRBD2 agrees at 7 bases. The CDR3 is made up of 13 amino acids. Unmatched junction bases numbered 3, after V lost 5 bases and J lost 3 bases. CDR1 and CDR2 from the germline V gene are SGHVS and FQNEAQ. CDR3 DNA: TGTGCCAGCAGCGTTCTAGCGGAAGAGACCCAGTACTTC. Translating it yields CASSVLAEETQYF.

This clonotype was seen many times. The chain is built from TRBV9 and TRBJ2-3; a weak D match, TRBD2 (5 bases). Per germline, CDR1 SGDLS and CDR2 YYNGEE. CDR3 length: 16 amino acids. V gave up 0 bases and J gave up 4 bases, with 15 bases separating them. The CDR3 DNA is TGTGCCAGCAGCGTAGGCTCTGGGAGTGAAGCAGATACGCAGTATTTT. It is translated as CASSVGSGSEADTQYF.